Listed below are T cell receptor beta chains from one sample, sequenced in a study of shared clonotypes between healthy human individuals. The table came from immunoSEQ multiplex PCR; TCRdb's copy has only in-frame clones and leaves some out. This table has approximately 1.9 million clones, 80% to 95% appearing once. The sample taken for sequencing was naive CD8+ T cells from PBMCs. These receptor sequences come from a man aged 18 to 29 in good health. Some clones in this sample may be carry-over from other donors' samples. The CDR3 runs from the conserved cysteine through the conserved F or W. A D gene is named only where the DNA matches it firmly. Size values are once, few and many counts, or a class for expanded clones, and some rows have none.

>TRBV15|.|.|TRBJ2-5|13
TGTGCCACCAGCGGGCTAGCCGCGGGGACCCAGTACTTC
CATSGLAAGTQYF
>TRBV29-1|once|.|TRBJ1-1|13
TGCAGCGTTTATGGTCGAGGGGACACTGAAGCTTTCTTT
CSVYGRGDTEAFF
>TRBV16|.|TRBD1|TRBJ2-3|16
TGTGCCAGCAGCCCAGGGACAGGGGGCATCACAGATACGCAGTATTTT
CASSPGTGGITDTQYF
>TRBV28|.|TRBD1|TRBJ1-5|15
TGTGCCAGCAGTTTATTTGGACAGGTAAATCAGCCCCAGCATTTT
CASSLFGQVNQPQHF
>TRBV5-4|.|.|TRBJ2-7|14
TGTGCCAGCAGACGGGAAGCGGACTCCTACGAGCAGTACTTC
CASRREADSYEQYF
>TRBV18|.|.|TRBJ2-7|13
TGTGCCAGCTTCATAACTCCCGGTTACGAGCAGTACTTC
CASFITPGYEQYF
>TRBV5-1|.|TRBD2|TRBJ2-7|14
TGCGCCAGCAGCTGGACTAGCGTTTCCTACGAGCAGTACTTC
CASSWTSVSYEQYF
>TRBV7-9|few|.|TRBJ2-2|12
TGTGCCAGCAGCTTGAACACCGGGGAGCTGTTTTTT
CASSLNTGELFF
>TRBV4-1|.|TRBD1|TRBJ2-7|15
TGCGCCAGCAGCCAATTGGAACAGGGGGCAAACGAGCAGTACTTC
CASSQLEQGANEQYF
>TRBV5-1|.|.|TRBJ2-5|16
TGCGCCAGCACACGGGGTCCTCTAGGGGGTCAAGAGACCCAGTACTTC
CASTRGPLGGQETQYF
>TRBV9|.|TRBD1|TRBJ1-2|15
TGTGCCAGCAGCAGCCGGACAGGGGGCTCCTATGGCTACACCTTC
CASSSRTGGSYGYTF
>TRBV5-1|.|.|TRBJ1-2|18
TGCGCCAGCAGCTCTAAGGACGCGACTGGACTGCTGGCCTATGGCTACACCTTC
CASSSKDATGLLAYGYTF
>TRBV7-8|.|.|TRBJ1-5|15
TGTGCCAGCAGCTTAGGTCGGTCGACTCTTCAGCCCCAGCATTTT
CASSLGRSTLQPQHF
>TRBV5-4|.|.|TRBJ2-1|15
TGTGCCAGCAGCCGGACGGGGGTTTCGTACAATGAGCAGTTCTTC
CASSRTGVSYNEQFF
>TRBV4-2|.|TRBD1|TRBJ1-2|17
TGTGCCAGCAGCCTTAATTACCAGGGGGCAAACTTCTATGGCTACACCTTC
CASSLNYQGANFYGYTF
>TRBV28|few|TRBD2|TRBJ2-7|15
TGTGCCAGCAGTTCCTGGACTAGCGGGAGCTACGAGCAGTACTTC
CASSSWTSGSYEQYF
>TRBV15|.|.|TRBJ2-1|17
TGTGCCACCAGCCCCCGACTGCAGTCGGCACCCTCGTTAGGTCCGTTCTTC
CATSPRLQSAPSLGPFF
>TRBV7-2|.|TRBD2|TRBJ2-1|16
TGTGCCAGCAGCTTATCGGGACTAGCGGGAGTCCTTGAGCAGTTCTTC
CASSLSGLAGVLEQFF
>TRBV9|.|TRBD1|TRBJ2-7|15
TGTGCCAGCAGCGTAGGCGGGACAGGGGGCTACGAGCAGTACTTC
CASSVGGTGGYEQYF
>TRBV28|.|.|TRBJ2-1|14
TGTGCCAGCAGACGGACAGCCGCCTACAATGAGCAGTTCTTC
CASRRTAAYNEQFF
>TRBV6-5|.|.|TRBJ1-1|13
TGTGCCAGCAGTTACATGCCCAACAGTGAAGCTTTCTTT
CASSYMPNSEAFF
>TRBV28|.|TRBD2|TRBJ2-1|15
TGTGCCAGCAGTCCCCAGCGGGAGGCGCCCTTGGAGCAGTTCTTC
CASSPQREAPLEQFF
>TRBV7-3|.|.|TRBJ2-7|15
TGTGCCAGCAGCTTAAGCGGCGGGGCCTCCTACGAGCAGTACTTC
CASSLSGGASYEQYF
>TRBV5-4|.|TRBD1|TRBJ2-7|14
TGTGCCAGCAGCTTTCAGGGGGCCACCTACGAGCAGTACTTC
CASSFQGATYEQYF
>TRBV28|.|.|TRBJ1-4|15
TGTGCCAGCTCAGGCGGGGGAGAAGCTAATGAAAAACTGTTTTTT
CASSGGGEANEKLFF
>TRBV28|.|.|TRBJ2-7|15
TGTGCCAGCAGCCCGCCGGCCCCAGAGGGCTACGAGCAGTACTTC
CASSPPAPEGYEQYF
>TRBV1|.|.|TRBJ2-7|16
TGCACCAGCAGCCAGGGCAGGACTAGCGGGAACTACGAGCAGTACTTC
CTSSQGRTSGNYEQYF
>TRBV6-5|.|TRBD1|TRBJ2-7|16
TGTGCCAGCAGTTACCGAAGGGACAGGGGATACTACGAGCAGTACTTC
CASSYRRDRGYYEQYF
>TRBV5-4|.|TRBD2|TRBJ2-7|15
TGTGCCAGCAGCTCCGGACTAGCGGGCTCCTACGAGCAGTACTTC
CASSSGLAGSYEQYF
>TRBV19|.|.|TRBJ2-1|15
TGTGCCAGTAGTATTGGAACGGGAGTGGGGAATGAGCAGTTCTTC
CASSIGTGVGNEQFF
>TRBV27|few|TRBD1|TRBJ2-7|14
TGTGCCAGCAGTTACCGGGACAGGGACTACGAGCAGTACTTC
CASSYRDRDYEQYF
>TRBV7-2|.|TRBD2|TRBJ2-1|14
TGTGCCAGCAGCCGCAGCGGGATAGTCGATGAGCAGTTCTTC
CASSRSGIVDEQFF
>TRBV5-8|.|TRBD2|TRBJ2-1|15
TGTGCCAGCAGCTTGGTCCCTAGCGGGAACAATGAGCAGTTCTTC
CASSLVPSGNNEQFF
>TRBV13|.|.|TRBJ2-7|14
TGTGCCAGCAGCCCGGGGAGCGTCTCCTACGAGCAGTACTTC
CASSPGSVSYEQYF
>TRBV7-9|.|.|TRBJ1-5|14
TGTGCCAGCAGCCAGGGTTATAGCAATCAGCCCCAGCATTTT
CASSQGYSNQPQHF
>TRBV9|.|.|TRBJ1-2|14
TGTGCCAGCAGCCTCCCCGGGGGCGGCTATGGCTACACCTTC
CASSLPGGGYGYTF
>TRBV29-1|.|.|TRBJ2-7|13
TGCAGCGTTGTGACGGGGAGCTCCTACGAGCAGTACTTC
CSVVTGSSYEQYF
>TRBV9|.|.|TRBJ2-5|12
TGTGCCAGCAGCCCCGGAGCCGGGACCCAGTACTTC
CASSPGAGTQYF
>TRBV13|.|.|TRBJ2-5|16
TGTGCCAGCAGCTTAGGCCGAAATAAAGGCCCAGAGACCCAGTACTTC
CASSLGRNKGPETQYF
>TRBV7-9|.|.|TRBJ2-1|14
TGTGCCAGCAGCCCCGGAGGGCGAGGGAATGAGCAGTTCTTC
CASSPGGRGNEQFF
>TRBV27|.|.|TRBJ2-1|16
TGTGCCAGCAGTTTATCAGCGGCAGCGGCTTTCAATGAGCAGTTCTTC
CASSLSAAAAFNEQFF